These T cell receptor beta chains were read from a single sample in a study of T cell responses to AZD1222 COVID-19 vaccine. Sequencing was performed with immunoSEQ multiplex PCR; in TCRdb, only in-frame clones are kept and a portion is missing. The repertoire has approximately 100,000 clones, 85% to 90% of them found once; the top ten carry roughly 3.5%. The sample consisted of peripheral blood, taken on day 0 of AZD1222 vaccination. These receptors were collected from an adult in good health. Each CDR3 is given with its conserved first and last residue. A D gene is named only where the DNA matches it firmly. Clone size is stated in some rows and not others, as once, few, many or a class when expanded.

V gene	clone size	D gene	J gene	CDR3 DNA	CDR3 protein
TRBV6-2/TRBV6-3	-	-	TRBJ1-6	TGTGCCAGCAGTTACTCCGCAGGGGCTTCACCCCTCCACTTT	CASSYSAGASPLHF
TRBV4-3	-	-	TRBJ1-5	TGCGCCAGCAGCCAAGAACAGGGCGCGAATCAGCCCCAGCATTTT	CASSQEQGANQPQHF
TRBV2	-	-	TRBJ1-1	TGTGCCAGCCAGCTGCGGACGGTGAACACTGAAGCTTTCTTT	CASQLRTVNTEAFF
TRBV30	-	TRBD1	TRBJ1-6	TGTGCCTGGAGTGTAGAGACAGGGGTGACACCCCTCCACTTT	CAWSVETGVTPLHF
TRBV4-1	few	TRBD1	TRBJ2-7	TGCGCCAGCAGCGTCCGGGACAGGTCCTACGAGCAGTACTTC	CASSVRDRSYEQYF
TRBV12-5	-	TRBD1	TRBJ1-5	TGTGCTAGTGGTTTCCGGACAGGGCAGAATCAGCCCCAGCATTTT	CASGFRTGQNQPQHF
TRBV4-1	-	-	TRBJ1-1	TGCGCCAGCAGCCAAGACGGTGTGAGTACTGAAGCTTTCTTT	CASSQDGVSTEAFF
TRBV4-1	-	-	TRBJ1-3	TGCGCCAGCAGCCAAGCTTCGGGAAACACCATATATTTT	CASSQASGNTIYF
TRBV29-1	once	TRBD1	TRBJ2-7	TGCAGCGTGGGACAGTCCTACGAGCAGTACTTC	CSVGQSYEQYF
TRBV20-1	-	-	TRBJ1-6	TGCAGTGCTAGCAACGGTTCCCCCCTCCACTTT	CSASNGSPLHF
TRBV5-6	-	TRBD2	TRBJ2-1	TGTGCCAGCAGCTCTCTAGCGGGGGGCGGGTTTTCCTACAATGAGCAGTTCTTC	CASSSLAGGGFSYNEQFF
TRBV7-9	-	TRBD2	TRBJ2-1	TGTGCCAGCAGCTTTGGGTCTAGCGGTAATGAGCAGTTCTTC	CASSFGSSGNEQFF
TRBV4-1	-	-	TRBJ1-6	TGCGCCAGCAGCCAACCCTTGGATTCTAATTCACCCCTCCACTTT	CASSQPLDSNSPLHF
TRBV5-6	-	-	TRBJ1-2	TGTGCCAGCAGCTTGGGTCTAATGGGCGTAAACCATGGCTACACCTTC	CASSLGLMGVNHGYTF
TRBV4-2	once	-	TRBJ2-7	TGTGCCAGCAGCGTACCAACAGGAACCGAGCAGTACTTC	CASSVPTGTEQYF
TRBV20-1	-	-	TRBJ2-7	TGCAGTGCTAGAGGAGGGTCCGAGCAGTACTTC	CSARGGSEQYF
TRBV6-5	-	-	TRBJ2-7	TGTGCCAGCAGGGTCGTGGGAATCTCCTACGAGCAGTACTTC	CASRVVGISYEQYF
TRBV2	-	-	TRBJ1-6	TGTGCCAGCAGTGGGGATTCAGGGAGGCATTCACCCCTCCACTTT	CASSGDSGRHSPLHF
TRBV2	-	-	TRBJ2-2	TGTGCCAGCAGGTACAGGGACCGGAACACCGGGGAGCTGTTTTTT	CASRYRDRNTGELFF
TRBV7-3	-	-	TRBJ1-2	TGTGCCAGCAGCTTAGGGGGATTCGGAGGCTACACCTTC	CASSLGGFGGYTF
TRBV10-3	-	-	TRBJ1-3	TGTGCCATCAGGTTGGGGGGCTTGGACACCATATATTTT	CAIRLGGLDTIYF
TRBV3-1/TRBV3-2	-	-	TRBJ2-5	TGTGCCAGCAGCCACCGGGGGCCAGAGGAGACCCAGTACTTC	CASSHRGPEETQYF
TRBV30	-	-	TRBJ1-5	TGTGCCTGGAGTGTACTGGGGGGAAGTAATCAGCCCCAGCATTTT	CAWSVLGGSNQPQHF
TRBV6-1	-	-	TRBJ1-2	TGTGCCAGCGTCGGCTACACCTTC	CASVGYTF
TRBV7-8	-	-	TRBJ1-1	TGTGCCAGCAGCGGCCGGGGTCCCGAGGCTTTCTTT	CASSGRGPEAFF
TRBV24-1	-	TRBD1	TRBJ2-1	TGTGCCACCAGTGATCATGACAGGGCAAATGAGCAGTTCTTC	CATSDHDRANEQFF
TRBV21-1	-	-	TRBJ1-2	TGTGCCACCGGTCCCCCGCTTCCAAACTATGGCTACACCTTC	CATGPPLPNYGYTF
TRBV4-3	-	-	TRBJ1-6	TGCGCCAGCAGCCAAGAGCGGGGTAGAAATTCACCCCTCCACTTT	CASSQERGRNSPLHF
TRBV10-2	-	-	TRBJ1-1	TGCGCCAGCAGTGAGTCGACCCTAGGACGTATCCTACAAGGGGCTGAAGCTTTCTTT	CASSESTLGRILQGAEAFF
TRBV5-1	-	-	TRBJ2-7	TGCGCCAGCAGCTTCGCAGCTAACTACGAGCAGTACTTC	CASSFAANYEQYF
TRBV6-4	-	-	TRBJ2-2	TGTGCCAGCAGTCAAAGGACGGCGAACACCGGGGAGCTGTTTTTT	CASSQRTANTGELFF
TRBV5-6	-	-	TRBJ1-1	TGTGCCAGCAGCTGGGGGCAGGCCCTAAAAGCTTTCTTT	CASSWGQALKAFF
TRBV4-1	once	TRBD1	TRBJ2-7	TGCGCCAGCAGCCCGACAGGGCCCTACGAGCAGTACTTC	CASSPTGPYEQYF
TRBV24-1	-	TRBD1	TRBJ1-2	TGTGCCACCAGCACGACAGGGTACAGTGGCTACACCTTC	CATSTTGYSGYTF
TRBV9	-	-	TRBJ2-2	TGTGCCAGCAGCGTAGCTCAAGGCAGGGACGTGACCGGGGAGCTGTTTTTT	CASSVAQGRDVTGELFF
TRBV6-2/TRBV6-3	-	TRBD1	TRBJ2-1	TGTGCCAGCAGTTACCCACTGGACAGGGCGCGTGAGCAGTTCTTC	CASSYPLDRAREQFF
TRBV6-1	-	TRBD2	TRBJ2-1	TGTGCCAGCAGTGATGTTACTAGCGGGGGCAATGAGCAGTTCTTC	CASSDVTSGGNEQFF
TRBV19	-	-	TRBJ1-5	TGTGCCAGTAGCGCGACGCTTTTTCAGCCCCAGCATTTT	CASSATLFQPQHF
TRBV24-1	once	TRBD1	TRBJ2-5	TGTGCCACCAGTGATCGACAGGGGACGCAAGAGACCCAGTACTTC	CATSDRQGTQETQYF
TRBV5-4	-	-	TRBJ2-5	TGTGCCAGCAGCTCCAAGATTGCGAGCCAAGAGACCCAGTACTTC	CASSSKIASQETQYF
TRBV6-5	once	TRBD2	TRBJ2-3	TGTGCCAGCGATTCTAGCGGGGGGGGGAATACGCAGTATTTT	CASDSSGGGNTQYF